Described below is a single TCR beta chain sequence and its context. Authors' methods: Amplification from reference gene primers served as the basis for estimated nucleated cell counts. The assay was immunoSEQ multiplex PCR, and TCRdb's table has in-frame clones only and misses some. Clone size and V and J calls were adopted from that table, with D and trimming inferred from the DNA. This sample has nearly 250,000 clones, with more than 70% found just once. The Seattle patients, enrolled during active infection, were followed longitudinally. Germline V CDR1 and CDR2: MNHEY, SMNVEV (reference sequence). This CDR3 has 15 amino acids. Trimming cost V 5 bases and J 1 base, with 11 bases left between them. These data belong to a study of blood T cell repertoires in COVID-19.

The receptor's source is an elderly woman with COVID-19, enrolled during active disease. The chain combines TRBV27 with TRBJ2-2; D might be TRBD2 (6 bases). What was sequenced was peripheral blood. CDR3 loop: CASSPGTLNTGELFF. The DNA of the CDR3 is TGTGCCAGCAGTCCCGGGACTTTGAACACCGGGGAGCTGTTTTTT.